The clone carrying this T cell receptor beta chain was recorded a few times. Its antigen is still unknown. The CDR3 loop spans 10 amino acids. Germline loops: CDR1 MGHDK, CDR2 SYGVNS. V was cut by 4 bases and J by 8 bases, with 5 bases left in between. All donors with ophthalmopathy were recorded as having moderate-to-severe activity, CAS ≥3, NOSPECS ≥4 and a duration under 3 months. Sampling about 9.7 ml of fresh peripheral blood provided the PBMCs. The data originate from a study of Graves' ophthalmopathy and Graves' hyperthyroidism. Study-wide results and limits: It was with 70.59% sensitivity and 72.22% specificity that the model predicted ophthalmopathy progression.

Transcripts of RNA were the source for amplifying TCR beta CDR3 regions. First-round RT-PCR with HTBI primers preceded a second-round multiplex PCR. TCRdb independently ran MiXCR on the multiplex PCR reads; one entry per CDR3 protein. The repertoire holds some 390,000 distinct CDR3 sequences, with roughly 18% as singletons. The sequencing input was peripheral blood. The chain joins TRBV25-1 to TRBJ1-2; unclear D gene. The clonotype comes from a woman between 18 and 29 years old with Graves' ophthalmopathy. The CDR3 DNA follows: TGTGCCAGCAGTGCAGGAGGCTACACCTTC. It is translated as CASSAGGYTF.